This TCR beta chain was recorded in a study of OX40 agonist ivuxolimab in advanced cancers. TCRdb's copy holds only in-frame clones and misses some; the assay was immunoSEQ multiplex PCR. In the table there are some 100,000 clones, more than 75% of which are singletons. The CDR3 covers 14 residues. Germline CDR1 and CDR2: SEHNR and FQNEAQ (reference sequence). V lost 0 bases, J lost 0 bases, and 3 bases lay in between. Of note for this clone: Its antigen remains unidentified.

Study-level points and caveats: Some of the lowest clonal expansion was seen in partial responders at 0.1-3.0 mg/kg.

The receptor was derived from an adult with an advanced solid tumor such as melanoma, head and neck, liver or kidney cancer. The chain has TRBV7-9 and TRBJ2-1; no clear D. Sequenced material: CD4+ or CD8+ T cells sorted from blood, taken in a trial of the OX40 agonist ivuxolimab. DNA of the CDR3: TGTGCCAGCAGCTTAGCGGCCTCCTACAATGAGCAGTTCTTC. Translating gives CASSLAASYNEQFF. Variable domain in full (rest from reference TRBV7-9 and TRBJ2-1): DTGVSQNPRHKITKRGQNVTFRCDPISEHNRLYWYRQTLGQGPEFLTYFQNEAQLEKSRLLSDRFSAERPKGSFSTLEIQRTEQGDSAMYLCASSLAASYNEQFFGPGTRLTVL.